Listed below are T cell receptor beta chains from one sample, sequenced in a study of high-grade serous ovarian cancer treatment subgroups. The data were produced by immunoSEQ multiplex PCR, yet TCRdb's version contains in-frame clones alone and is incomplete. This table has some 33,000 clones, around three quarters appearing once. The sample comprised tumor tissue. The source is a human donor with high-grade serous ovarian cancer. Both conserved end residues are part of each CDR3. D genes are given only for firm matches. For some rows the clone size is stated as once, few or many, or as a class when expanded; others skip it.

D | J | length | size | V | CDR3 | DNA
- | TRBJ2-6 | 16 | - | TRBV19 | CASSATGSSGANVLTF | TGTGCCAGTAGTGCTACCGGGTCCTCTGGGGCCAACGTCCTGACTTTC
- | TRBJ2-1 | 16 | - | TRBV27 | CASSLGLEIAYNEQFF | TGTGCCAGCAGTTTAGGGCTTGAGATCGCCTACAATGAGCAGTTCTTC
- | TRBJ1-1 | 12 | - | TRBV11-3 | CASSLRGVEAFF | TGTGCCAGCAGCTTACGGGGGGTCGAAGCTTTCTTT
- | TRBJ1-5 | 13 | once | TRBV5-1 | CASSLGGGQPQHF | TGCGCCAGCAGCTTGGGAGGGGGACAGCCCCAGCATTTT
- | TRBJ2-1 | 15 | - | TRBV5-4 | CASSLESGSSYEQFF | TGTGCCAGCAGCTTGGAGTCAGGGAGTAGCTATGAGCAGTTCTTC
- | TRBJ1-2 | 11 | few | TRBV19 | CATLTLYGYTF | TGTGCCACCCTGACACTGTATGGCTACACCTTC
- | TRBJ1-1 | 14 | - | TRBV11-1 | CASSLRGYNTEAFF | TGTGCCAGCAGCTTAAGAGGCTACAACACTGAAGCTTTCTTT
- | TRBJ1-4 | 19 | - | TRBV7-8 | CASSYETGVDDATNEKLFF | TGTGCCAGCAGCTACGAGACTGGGGTCGATGATGCAACTAATGAAAAACTGTTTTTT
TRBD2 | TRBJ2-5 | 20 | - | TRBV4-1 | CASSQEAPGLAGPYQETQYF | TGCGCCAGCAGCCAAGAAGCGCCGGGACTAGCGGGACCGTACCAAGAGACCCAGTACTTC
TRBD1 | TRBJ2-5 | 13 | - | TRBV11-3 | CASSRTGEETQYF | TGTGCCAGCAGCCGTACAGGGGAAGAGACCCAGTACTTC
- | TRBJ2-3 | 13 | - | TRBV7-8 | CASSSGSADTQYF | TGTGCCAGCAGCTCCGGTTCGGCAGATACGCAGTATTTT
- | TRBJ1-3 | 13 | - | TRBV30 | CAWRGPNGNTIYF | TGTGCCTGGAGGGGACCGAATGGAAACACCATATATTTT
- | TRBJ1-5 | 16 | - | TRBV15 | CATSRAARGAHQPQHF | TGTGCCACCAGCAGAGCTGCCAGGGGTGCCCATCAGCCCCAGCATTTT
- | TRBJ2-7 | 15 | once | TRBV5-4 | CASTPTQGGSYEQYF | TGTGCCAGCACCCCCACCCAGGGAGGCTCCTACGAGCAGTACTTC
- | TRBJ2-1 | 14 | - | TRBV19 | CASTPGLLIGEQFF | TGTGCCAGTACCCCCGGACTCCTAATCGGTGAGCAGTTCTTC
- | TRBJ1-1 | 12 | - | TRBV30 | CAWSTGQSGAFF | TGTGCCTGGAGTACAGGACAGTCGGGGGCTTTCTTT
- | TRBJ2-3 | 14 | once | TRBV27 | CASKGTSSTDTQYF | TGTGCCAGCAAGGGGACCTCCAGCACAGATACGCAGTATTTT
- | TRBJ1-3 | 12 | few | TRBV7-2 | CASSPGPSVFIF | TGTGCCAGCAGCCCGGGACCCAGCGTCTTCATTTTT
- | TRBJ2-7 | 15 | - | TRBV5-6 | CASSPSGTLSYEQYF | TGTGCCAGCAGCCCATCCGGGACACTATCCTACGAGCAGTACTTC
TRBD1 | TRBJ2-2 | 17 | - | TRBV30 | CAWRRGTGARFTGELFF | TGTGCCTGGCGCCGAGGTACAGGGGCGCGATTCACCGGGGAGCTGTTTTTT
TRBD2 | TRBJ2-7 | 13 | once | TRBV5-4 | CASSNAGGDEQYF | TGTGCCAGCAGCAACGCGGGGGGTGACGAGCAGTACTTC
TRBD2 | TRBJ2-2 | 15 | - | TRBV5-1 | CASRFESGRIGELFF | TGCGCCAGCAGGTTCGAAAGCGGGAGGATCGGGGAGCTGTTTTTT
- | TRBJ1-2 | 13 | - | TRBV29-1 | CSVGRPNNYGYTF | TGCAGCGTTGGTCGACCAAACAATTATGGCTACACCTTC
TRBD2 | TRBJ2-5 | 15 | - | TRBV4-1 | CASSQNGRAMETQYF | TGCGCCAGCAGCCAGAACGGGAGGGCCATGGAGACCCAGTACTTC
- | TRBJ2-6 | 17 | - | TRBV7-3 | CASSPRDKTAGANVLTF | TGTGCCAGCAGCCCTAGGGACAAAACGGCTGGGGCCAACGTCCTGACTTTC
- | TRBJ2-7 | 14 | - | TRBV6-5 | CASSYSRASYEQYF | TGTGCCAGCAGTTACTCGAGGGCCTCCTACGAGCAGTACTTC
- | TRBJ1-2 | 14 | - | TRBV6-5 | CASSPRETKHGYTF | TGTGCCAGCAGCCCCAGGGAAACCAAGCATGGCTACACCTTC
- | TRBJ2-1 | 14 | - | TRBV2 | CASYNSLFYNEQFF | TGTGCCAGCTATAATAGCTTGTTCTACAATGAGCAGTTCTTC